The following is a T cell receptor beta chain sequence with its context. The CDR3 is made up of 16 amino acids. Trimming took off 0 bases at V and 0 bases at J, with 9 bases between the two ends. Germline V gene lookup returns CDR1 SGDLS and CDR2 YYNGEE. In the authors' workflow: Nucleated cell counts were estimated from reference gene primer amplification. Assay used: immunoSEQ multiplex PCR; TCRdb lists only in-frame clones, some missing. The DNA was the basis for D and trimming; V, J and clone size are from that table. Among some 150,000 clones listed, around 85% were seen once. This specimen belongs to a study of blood T cell repertoires in COVID-19.

This TCR was recovered from an older man with acute or convalescent COVID-19. Specimen: peripheral blood. The V gene is TRBV9, the J gene TRBJ2-2; D unresolved. The CDR3 here is CASSVGAGPNTGELFF. In DNA, the CDR3 is TGTGCCAGCAGCGTAGGGGCTGGCCCGAACACCGGGGAGCTGTTTTTT.